Below are 26 T cell receptor beta chains sequenced from a single sample in a study of CD8+ T cells in alopecia areata. Reverse transcribed after extraction, RNA yielded cDNA as the sequencing template. The repertoire was sequenced with immunoSEQ multiplex PCR; TCRdb's copy has only in-frame clones and lacks some. The sample has 150,000 or so clones, about 60% seen once; the top ten hold about 6.8%. The material sequenced was CD4+ T cells sorted from blood, taken at week 0. These receptors were obtained from a human donor with alopecia areata.

V is TRBV29-1 and J is TRBJ2-7, with unresolved D. Germline V CDR1 and CDR2: SQVTM, ANQGSEA. V was pared by 6 bases and J by 4 bases, with 19 bases between. The CDR3 consists of 14 residues. CDR3 sequence reads: CSVGSGPNSYEQYF. The CDR3 DNA reads as TGCAGCGTGGGATCCGGGCCTAACTCATACGAGCAGTACTTC.

J is TRBJ2-5 and V is TRBV14; D gene uncertain. V lost 1 base, J lost 5 bases, and 11 bases lay in between. Germline CDR1 and CDR2: SGHDN and FVKESK. CDR3 length: 14 residues. The CDR3 region has the DNA TGTGCCAGCAGCCAAGTTAGGGTATCGGAGACCCAGTACTTC. Translated, it gives CASSQVRVSETQYF.

This clone was seen more than once but under ten times. The gene calls are TRBV29-1 and TRBJ2-7; 9 nucleotides match TRBD1. Germline trimming cut 7 bases from V and 3 bases from J; bases unmatched to any gene: 7. This CDR3 comprises 13 residues. From germline, CDR1 is SQVTM and CDR2 ANQGSEA. The CDR3 region is CSAQGAANYEQYF. CDR3 nucleotides: TGCAGCGCACAGGGGGCGGCTAACTACGAGCAGTACTTC.

The table lists this clone with a count of one. The chain carries TRBV2 and TRBJ1-5, with D maybe TRBD1 (5 bases). Germline CDR1 is SNHLY and CDR2 is FYNNEI. V lost 7 bases to trimming and J lost 1 base, with 8 bases between them. This CDR3 contains 13 residues. The CDR3 DNA reads as TGTGCCAGCAAGGGGTTCAGCAATCAGCCCCAGCATTTT. Its translation is CASKGFSNQPQHF.

The V gene is TRBV15, the J gene TRBJ1-2; TRBD1 might be the D (5 bases). The CDR3 has 15 residues. Germline values: CDR1 LNHNV, CDR2 YYDKDF (reference sequence). V was shortened by 0 bases and J by 7 bases, with 15 bases between the two germline ends. This CDR3 reads CATSRDRRGSGGYTF. CDR3 DNA sequence: TGTGCCACCAGCAGAGATCGAAGGGGATCGGGTGGCTACACCTTC.

This clone appeared a single time. The chain combines TRBV23-1 with TRBJ2-1; unclear D gene. TRBV23-1 is annotated as an ORF whose role is uncertain. The V and J ends lost 6 bases and 9 bases respectively, with 18 bases between them. The CDR3 has 14 residues. This CDR3 is CASSDRMGPSEQFF. The CDR3 DNA reads TGCGCCAGCAGCGATCGAATGGGCCCGAGTGAGCAGTTCTTC.

This sequence joins TRBV5-6 and TRBJ1-1, with TRBD1 matching over 7 bases. J lost 1 base, V lost 1 base, and 10 bases had no gene match. Per the germline V gene, CDR1 is SGHDT and CDR2 is YYEEEE. CDR3 size: 17 residues. CDR3 sequence (DNA): TGTGCCAGCAGCTTGCAGGGGGGATCGGCTTGGAACACTGAAGCTTTCTTT. Its translation is CASSLQGGSAWNTEAFF.

The rearrangement links TRBV4-3 to TRBJ2-5; D call uncertain. Looked up from germline, CDR1 is LGHNA and CDR2 is YSLEER. The CDR3 sequence is 13 residues long. V gave up 1 base and J gave up 5 bases, with 8 bases separating them. CDR3 DNA: TGCGCCAGCAGCCAAGGTTCGAAGGAGACCCAGTACTTC. The encoded protein is CASSQGSKETQYF.

Regarding this clone: Other DNA sequences in this sample translate to the same CDR3. This rearrangement joins TRBV29-1 to TRBJ2-3; the D gene is possibly TRBD1 (6 bases). This CDR3 contains 12 residues. With 4 bases removed from V and 3 bases from J, the gap between germline ends came to 8 bases. Germline CDR1 is SQVTM and CDR2 is ANQGSEA. The CDR3 is CSVVTGTDTQYF. The CDR3 bases are TGCAGCGTTGTAACAGGGACAGATACGCAGTATTTT.

Regarding this clone: A read error may produce the germline difference seen at one junction end. This chain's CDR3 is CAWTPLGVSVF. Here the CDR3 DNA reads TGTGCCTGGACCCCCCTTGGGGTCTCGGTCTTC. The chain employs TRBV30 and TRBJ2-1; D not certain. The CDR3 covers 11 residues. Per the germline V gene, CDR1 is GTSNPN and CDR2 is SVGIG (reference sequence).

The gene calls are TRBV6-5 and TRBJ1-1; TRBD1 aligns across 7 bases. The V segment lost 6 bases and the J segment 4 bases; nucleotides outside the gene matches: 5. Germline values: CDR1 MNHEY, CDR2 SVGAGI. This CDR3 spans 13 amino acids. The CDR3 region has the DNA TGTGCCAGCAGGACAGGGTTGGGCACTGAAGCTTTCTTT. It codes for CASRTGLGTEAFF.

Written as DNA, the CDR3 is TGTGCCAGCAGCTTATCGAGGCCGGGGGGCCCCAATGAGCAGTTCTTC. It specifies CASSLSRPGGPNEQFF. The J gene is TRBJ2-1, the V gene TRBV13, with a weak D call TRBD2 (7 bases). With 2 bases removed from V and 6 bases from J, the gap between germline ends came to 17 bases. This CDR3 region has 16 residues. Germline V gives CDR1 PRHDT, CDR2 FYEKMQ (reference sequence). Full variable domain (remainder filled in from reference TRBV13 and TRBJ2-1): AAGVIQSPRHLIKEKRETATLKCYPIPRHDTVYWYQQGPGQDPQFLISFYEKMQSDKGSIPDRFSAQQFSDYHSELNMSSLELGDSALYFCASSLSRPGGPNEQFFGPGTRLTVL.

This clone was seen only a few times. The gene calls are TRBV19 and TRBJ2-3, with D tentatively TRBD2 (6 bases). The CDR3 has 15 amino acids. V lost 5 bases and J lost 4, with 16 bases in between. Looked up from germline, CDR1 is LNHDA and CDR2 is SQIVND (reference sequence). The CDR3 DNA is TGTGCCAGTAGTGCCTCGGGAGTGAGGCCAGATACGCAGTATTTT. Translated: CASSASGVRPDTQYF.

The chain couples TRBV6-5 to TRBJ1-5; TRBD1 might be the D (5 bases). The CDR3 is 14 amino acids. Germline V lookup: CDR1 MNHEY, CDR2 SVGAGI. V lost 7 bases, J lost 7 bases, and 17 bases lay in between. The CDR3 sequence: CASNLNTGGQPQHF. CDR3 sequence (DNA): TGTGCCAGCAACCTGAACACCGGGGGACAGCCCCAGCATTTT.

This clone was picked up one time. The rearrangement uses TRBV30 and TRBJ2-3; 7 bases agree with TRBD1. The CDR3 spans 14 residues. Germline CDR1 and CDR2: GTSNPN and SVGIG (reference sequence). The junction had 7 bases not matched to a gene; V was cut back by 4 bases and J by 3 bases. Written as DNA, the CDR3 is TGTGCCTGGAAAGAAACAGGGGTGACAGATACGCAGTATTTT. The encoded protein is CAWKETGVTDTQYF. Combining the CDR3 with reference TRBV30 and TRBJ2-3 gives the whole variable domain SQTIHQWPATLVQPVGSPLSLECTVEGTSNPNLYWYRQAAGRGLQLLFYSVGIGQISSEVPQNLSASRPQDRQFILSSKKLLLSDSGFYLCAWKETGVTDTQYFGPGTRLTVL.

Here the CDR3 reads CSVEDPSRAGNTIYF. The CDR3 nucleotides read TGCAGCGTTGAAGATCCGAGCAGGGCTGGAAACACCATATATTTT. The rearrangement joins TRBV29-1 to TRBJ1-3, with a tentative D call TRBD1 (5 bases). CDR3 length equals 15 residues. Trimming removed 0 bases from V and 2 bases from J, with 11 bases in between. CDR1 SQVTM and CDR2 ANQGSEA come from the germline V gene.

The CDR3 sequence: CSVEGQGGPKYF. The CDR3 DNA sequence: TGCAGCGTTGAAGGTCAGGGAGGGCCTAAGTACTTC. The chain combines TRBV29-1 with TRBJ2-5; 7 bases align to TRBD2. CDR1 SQVTM and CDR2 ANQGSEA come from the germline V gene. This CDR3 comprises 12 residues. V was clipped by 1 base and J by 12 bases; unmatched bases: 8.

The V gene is TRBV7-9, the J gene TRBJ1-4; D might be TRBD1 (5 bases). The V end was cut by 5 bases, the J end by 1 base, with 8 bases between. Germline V gives CDR1 SEHNR, CDR2 FQNEAQ (reference sequence). This CDR3 region has 14 residues. Here the CDR3 DNA reads TGTGCCAGCAGCCGGACATTAACTAATGAAAAACTGTTTTTT. Its protein product is CASSRTLTNEKLFF.

V usage is TRBV6-5 and J usage is TRBJ2-3, with D possibly being TRBD1 (6 bases). This CDR3 has 13 amino acids. From germline, CDR1 is MNHEY and CDR2 SVGAGI. The V and J ends lost 8 bases and 10 bases respectively, with 19 bases between them. Here the CDR3 reads CASRQVRGSSQYF. CDR3 bases: TGTGCCAGCCGACAGGTCCGAGGATCATCGCAGTATTTT.

The CDR3 protein is CAWSSAGYGYTF. CDR3 nucleotide sequence: TGTGCCTGGAGTTCCGCGGGCTATGGCTACACCTTC. The rearrangement joins TRBV30 to TRBJ1-2, with D hard to call. The germline gives CDR1 GTSNPN, CDR2 SVGIG (reference sequence). V was trimmed by 2 bases and J by 4 bases, leaving 8 bases between them. The CDR3 sequence is 12 residues long. The whole variable domain, filled in from reference TRBV30 and TRBJ1-2, reads SQTIHQWPATLVQPVGSPLSLECTVEGTSNPNLYWYRQAAGRGLQLLFYSVGIGQISSEVPQNLSASRPQDRQFILSSKKLLLSDSGFYLCAWSSAGYGYTFGSGTRLTVV.

The chain combines TRBV30 with TRBJ1-6; no firm D call. CDR1 is GTSNPN, CDR2 SVGIG, per germline (reference sequence). V lost 3 bases, J lost 5 bases, and 11 bases lay in between. This CDR3 has 14 amino acids. CDR3 DNA: TGTGCCTGGAGGACGGCGGGGAATAATTCACCCCTCCACTTT. Translated: CAWRTAGNNSPLHF.

This clone turned up a few times. The chain recombines TRBV2 with TRBJ2-5; D gene unclear. Germline values: CDR1 SNHLY, CDR2 FYNNEI. The CDR3 totals 12 residues. The V end was cut by 7 bases, the J end by 1 base, with 7 bases between. The CDR3 is CASTPVQETQYF. The CDR3 nucleotides read TGTGCCAGCACTCCAGTCCAAGAGACCCAGTACTTC.

This chain connects TRBV27 to TRBJ2-5; D not certain. Germline V lookup: CDR1 MNHEY, CDR2 SMNVEV (reference sequence). V was cut by 0 bases and J by 0 bases, with 5 bases left in between. The CDR3 loop spans 14 amino acids. The CDR3 DNA reads TGTGCCAGCAGTTTATCCCTGTACCAAGAGACCCAGTACTTC. Protein product: CASSLSLYQETQYF.

The genes are TRBV2 and TRBJ2-2, with a tentative D call TRBD2 (5 bases). The CDR3 is 13 amino acids. Germline-derived CDR1 and CDR2 are SNHLY and FYNNEI. Between the trimmed V and J ends, which lost 3 bases and 7 bases, there was a span of 9 bases. CDR3 sequence (DNA): TGTGCCAGCAGTGAGGCTGAGGGCGGGGAGCTGTTTTTT. Protein product: CASSEAEGGELFF.

As to this clone: One junction end does not reproduce the germline sequence, and a read error may be involved. The genes are TRBV6-5 and TRBJ1-1, with no clear D. Germline CDR1 MNHEY, CDR2 SVGAGI. CDR3 length equals 10 residues. CDR3 in DNA: TGTGCCAGCAGTTACCCGGACCCCCCGTTC. As protein: CASSYPDPPF.

The gene calls are TRBV7-2 and TRBJ2-5; TRBD1 might be the D (5 bases). This CDR3 spans 18 amino acids. The ends were cut back, 5 bases at V and 5 bases at J, with 27 bases in the middle. Germline CDR1 and CDR2: SGHTA and FQGNSA. The CDR3 region has the DNA TGTGCCAGCAGCCTCTCCACCCTGGGGCAGGTTTTCGCGGAGACCCAGTACTTC. It encodes CASSLSTLGQVFAETQYF.